This T cell receptor beta chain was sequenced in a study of cytomegalovirus exposure and HLA in healthy donors. With 60 Vbeta and 13 Jbeta primers, the PCR was carried out. Produced via immunoSEQ multiplex PCR; TCRdb's table is partial and in-frame only. The sample includes about 150,000 clones, around 82% of them seen just once. Study-level findings and limits: Exclusion applied to some V segments, including TRBV6-2 and TRBV6-3, as they were indistinguishable. Per a later analysis, HLA-associated TCR beta chains showed more clonal expansion than other, equally common TCR beta chains.

This CDR3 has 13 residues. Trimming left V 3 bases short and J 6 bases short, with 10 bases between. Germline assignment: CDR1 KGHSH and CDR2 LQKENI. To note about this clone: As yet, its antigen is unknown.

This chain joins TRBV18 and TRBJ2-3; D is unclear. Sequencing was done on a sample of PBMCs. This sequence originates from a boy between 2 and 10 years old in good health and CMV-seronegative. The CDR3 sequence is CASSPYPGDTQYF. In nucleotides, the CDR3 is TGTGCCAGCTCACCCTACCCCGGGGATACGCAGTATTTT.